This TCR beta chain was recovered during a study of blood T cell repertoires in COVID-19. Study information: Donors in the United States, Italy and Spain gave samples during acute or convalescent COVID-19.

V dropped 0 bases and J dropped 0 bases, with 6 bases sitting between them. The CDR3 is 15 residues long. Per the germline V gene, CDR1 is SGHRS and CDR2 is YFSETQ. Sequencing was performed with immunoSEQ multiplex PCR; in TCRdb, only in-frame clones are kept and a portion is missing. The sample records some 50,000 clones, around 85% being singletons. The rearrangement links TRBV5-1 to TRBJ2-2; D is unresolved. This sequence was found in a human donor in a cohort sampled during active COVID-19. The donor label of this sample is uncertain. Material: peripheral blood. CDR3 in amino acids: CASSLAQTNTGELFF. In DNA, the CDR3 is TGCGCCAGCAGCTTGGCACAGACGAACACCGGGGAGCTGTTTTTT.